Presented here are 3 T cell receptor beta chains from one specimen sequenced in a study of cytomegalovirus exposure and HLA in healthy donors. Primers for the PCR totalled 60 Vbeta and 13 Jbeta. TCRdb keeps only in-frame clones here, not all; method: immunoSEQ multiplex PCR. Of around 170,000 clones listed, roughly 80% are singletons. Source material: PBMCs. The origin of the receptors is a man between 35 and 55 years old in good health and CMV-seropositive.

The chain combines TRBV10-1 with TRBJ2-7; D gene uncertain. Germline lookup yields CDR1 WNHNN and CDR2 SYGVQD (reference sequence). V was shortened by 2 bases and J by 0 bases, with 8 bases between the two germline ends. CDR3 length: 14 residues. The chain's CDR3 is CASSEITVSYEQYF. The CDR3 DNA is TGCGCCAGCAGTGAGATAACAGTCTCCTACGAGCAGTACTTC.

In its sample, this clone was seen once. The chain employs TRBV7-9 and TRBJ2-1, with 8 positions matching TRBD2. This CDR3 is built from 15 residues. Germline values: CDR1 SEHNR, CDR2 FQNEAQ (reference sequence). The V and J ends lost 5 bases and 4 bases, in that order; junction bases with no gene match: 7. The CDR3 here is CASSATSGEYNEQFF. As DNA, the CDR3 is TGTGCCAGCAGCGCAACTAGCGGAGAGTACAATGAGCAGTTCTTC.

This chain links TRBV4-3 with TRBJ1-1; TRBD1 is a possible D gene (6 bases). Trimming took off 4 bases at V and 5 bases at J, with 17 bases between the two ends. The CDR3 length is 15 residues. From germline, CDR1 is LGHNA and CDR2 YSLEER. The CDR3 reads CASSPWRGAGTEAFF. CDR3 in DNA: TGCGCCAGCAGCCCCTGGCGGGGGGCAGGTACTGAAGCTTTCTTT.